The 32 T cell receptor beta chains listed next were all sequenced from one sample in a study of cytomegalovirus exposure and HLA in healthy donors. Primers included in the PCR were 60 Vbeta and 13 Jbeta primers. TCRdb's copy holds only in-frame clones and misses some; the assay was immunoSEQ multiplex PCR. The data hold approximately 100,000 clones, with roughly 82% observed a single time. Material for sequencing was PBMCs. The receptors derive from a man in his forties in good health and CMV-seropositive.

The sample holds a few counts of this clone. The chain uses TRBV6-1 and TRBJ2-3; a possible D gene is TRBD2 (6 bases). CDR3 length: 15 residues. Germline-derived CDR1 and CDR2 are MNHNS and SASEGT. The V and J ends lost 5 bases and 3 bases respectively, with 15 bases between them. CDR3 sequence reads: CASSPQGGGTDTQYF. In nucleotides, the CDR3 is TGTGCCAGCAGTCCCCAGGGAGGAGGGACAGATACGCAGTATTTT.

The chain joins TRBV4-3 to TRBJ1-1; TRBD1 is a possible D gene (5 bases). The CDR3 is 15 residues long. Germline CDR1 LGHNA, CDR2 YSLEER. Trimming removed 4 bases from V and 4 bases from J, with 16 bases in between. The CDR3 DNA sequence: TGCGCCAGCAGCCGGGCCCCCGGAGACAGCACTGAAGCTTTCTTT. Protein: CASSRAPGDSTEAFF.

This chain connects TRBV6-5 to TRBJ1-1; D unclear. With 2 bases removed from V and 0 bases from J, the gap between germline ends came to 10 bases. The CDR3 loop spans 15 amino acids. Germline lookup yields CDR1 MNHEY and CDR2 SVGAGI. The CDR3, as DNA: TGTGCCAGCAGTTACCAGCCAGACATGAACACTGAAGCTTTCTTT. It encodes CASSYQPDMNTEAFF.

J is TRBJ2-7 and V is TRBV29-1, with 9 bases identical to TRBD1. J was trimmed by 8 bases and V by 0 bases; bases with no gene match: 8. This CDR3 region has 14 residues. The germline V gene encodes CDR1 SQVTM and CDR2 ANQGSEA. CDR3 protein: CSVEDLGDREQQYF. The DNA for the CDR3 is TGCAGCGTTGAAGATCTGGGGGACAGGGAACAGCAGTACTTC.

This sequence joins TRBV6-5 and TRBJ1-2, with 7 bases identical to TRBD1. Trimming took 6 bases from V and 1 from J; bases not matched to a gene: 8. The CDR3 totals 15 residues. Germline V gene sequence: CDR1 MNHEY, CDR2 SVGAGI. Written as DNA, the CDR3 is TGTGCCAGCAGGCGGAGAGGGGGCCTTAACTATGGCTACACCTTC. Its protein product is CASRRRGGLNYGYTF.

This clone came up a few times. V gene TRBV5-1 combines with J gene TRBJ2-2; TRBD2 agrees at 8 bases. In germline, CDR1 is SGHRS, CDR2 YFSETQ. The CDR3 length is 16 residues. J lost 6 bases, V lost 3 bases, and 10 bases had no gene match. The CDR3 nucleotides are TGCGCCAGCAGCTCGACGGGCGGGAGGCAGGCCGGGGAGCTGTTTTTT. This translates into CASSSTGGRQAGELFF.

This clone has a handful of counts. The J gene is TRBJ1-1, the V gene TRBV10-2; 9 bases align to TRBD1. V trimming: 2 bases; J trimming: 0 bases; junction bases outside the gene matches: 4. The CDR3 loop spans 16 amino acids. Germline V gene sequence: CDR1 WSHSY, CDR2 SAAADI. The CDR3, as DNA: TGCGCCAGCAGTGAGAGGGGGACAGGGCTGAACACTGAAGCTTTCTTT. Protein: CASSERGTGLNTEAFF.

V gene TRBV7-9 combines with J gene TRBJ1-1, with TRBD1 matching 9 bases. The CDR3 extends over 15 amino acids. The V gene end was trimmed by 5 bases and the J gene end by 4 bases; junction bases not matched to a gene: 8. The V gene's germline CDR1 is SEHNR and CDR2 FQNEAQ (reference sequence). In nucleotides, the CDR3 is TGTGCCAGCAGCGCCTACCGGGACAGGGTCACTGAAGCTTTCTTT. This codes for CASSAYRDRVTEAFF.

The CDR3 protein is CASSPTAGTGFANTGELFF. The CDR3 bases are TGCGCCAGCAGCCCGACAGCCGGGACAGGGTTCGCGAACACCGGGGAGCTGTTTTTT. The chain carries TRBV5-1 and TRBJ2-2; TRBD1 agrees at 9 bases. Germline CDR1 and CDR2: SGHRS and YFSETQ. This CDR3 region has 19 residues. J gave up 0 bases and V 4 bases, and 13 bases lay outside the gene matches.

V is TRBV28 and J is TRBJ2-2, with D perhaps matching TRBD2 (5 bases). Looked up from germline, CDR1 is MDHEN and CDR2 is SYDVKM. V lost 3 bases, J lost 2 bases, and 7 bases lay in between. The CDR3 extends over 14 amino acids. The DNA for the CDR3 is TGTGCCAGCAGTTTCGGAGGAAACACCGGGGAGCTGTTTTTT. This encodes CASSFGGNTGELFF.

CDR3 loop: CASSGHGTGELFF. The CDR3 bases are TGTGCCAGCAGCGGACACGGCACCGGGGAGCTGTTTTTT. The V and J genes are TRBV9 and TRBJ2-2; D remains unclear. There are 13 residues in the CDR3. Looked up from germline, CDR1 is SGDLS and CDR2 is YYNGEE. Trimming stripped 3 bases from V and 4 bases from J, with 7 bases between.

The count of this clone is one. CDR3 coding DNA: TGTGCCAGCACCCGAAGGGGTCAGGAAATAAACACCGGGGAGCTGTTTTTT. Protein product: CASTRRGQEINTGELFF. The genes are TRBV11-2 and TRBJ2-2; maybe TRBD1 (5 bases). The length of the CDR3 is 17 residues. Germline V gene data show CDR1 as SGHAT and CDR2 as FQNNGV. Trimming removed 7 bases from V and 2 bases from J, with 20 bases in between.

The rearrangement links TRBV14 to TRBJ1-1; D is perhaps TRBD1 (6 bases). CDR3 size: 14 residues. With 1 base removed from V and 4 bases from J, the gap between germline ends came to 10 bases. Germline loops: CDR1 SGHDN, CDR2 FVKESK. CDR3 DNA sequence: TGTGCCAGCAGCCAAGTCAGGGGTAGCACTGAAGCTTTCTTT. Translated, it gives CASSQVRGSTEAFF.

The rearrangement uses TRBV18 and TRBJ1-5; TRBD1 matches 9 bases. The CDR3 is 19 amino acids. Germline V gene data show CDR1 as KGHSH and CDR2 as LQKENI. After removal of 3 bases from V and 6 bases from J, the junction contained 18 bases not matched to a gene. The CDR3: CASSPKPGTGLEGGQPQHF. The CDR3 coding sequence is TGTGCCAGCTCACCGAAACCGGGGACAGGGCTGGAGGGGGGTCAGCCCCAGCATTTT.

This chain links TRBV7-2 with TRBJ1-2; D is unclear. This CDR3 is built from 12 residues. The germline V gene has CDR1 SGHTA and CDR2 FQGNSA. The V and J ends lost 3 bases and 4 bases respectively, with 6 bases between them. The CDR3: CASSFDIYGYTF. In nucleotides, the CDR3 is TGTGCCAGCAGCTTTGACATCTATGGCTACACCTTC.

The CDR3 is CASSQDPGGGGENTQYF. The CDR3 DNA is TGCGCCAGCAGCCAAGACCCAGGGGGCGGGGGTGAGAATACGCAGTATTTT. J is TRBJ2-3 and V is TRBV4-1, with TRBD1 as a possible D gene (8 bases). This CDR3 region has 17 residues. The germline V gene has CDR1 MGHRA and CDR2 YSYEKL. The V end lost 0 bases, the J end lost 7 bases, and 20 bases lay between the germline ends.

This chain uses TRBV7-9 with TRBJ2-1; TRBD2 is a possible D gene (5 bases). Trimming took off 0 bases at V and 4 bases at J, with 13 bases between the two ends. The germline gives CDR1 SEHNR, CDR2 FQNEAQ (reference sequence). The CDR3 consists of 16 residues. The CDR3: CASSLASARLYNEQFF. The CDR3 DNA reads TGTGCCAGCAGCTTAGCGTCAGCGCGACTATACAATGAGCAGTTCTTC.

This chain joins TRBV7-6 and TRBJ2-7; 7 positions agree with TRBD1. Germline V gene sequence: CDR1 SGHVS, CDR2 FNYEAQ. The junction had 17 bases not matched to a gene; V was cut back by 4 bases and J by 2 bases. The CDR3 totals 18 residues. CDR3 sequence: CASSSPADDRAIPYEQYF. In DNA, the CDR3 is TGTGCCAGCAGCTCTCCGGCCGACGACAGGGCAATTCCCTACGAGCAGTACTTC.

The chain employs TRBV19 and TRBJ1-6; D ambiguous. This CDR3 is built from 13 residues. CDR1 and CDR2 (germline): LNHDA, SQIVND (reference sequence). V was clipped by 4 bases and J by 7 bases, with 8 bases between them. The CDR3 is CASSTTENSPLHF. Written as DNA, the CDR3 is TGTGCCAGTAGTACGACGGAGAATTCACCCCTCCACTTT.

The chain couples TRBV5-4 to TRBJ2-5, with unresolved D. V lost 1 base and J 5 bases, leaving 6 bases between the germline ends. Germline V gives CDR1 SGHNT, CDR2 YYREEE (reference sequence). The CDR3 has 12 residues. The CDR3 sequence is CASSLFGETQYF. The CDR3 DNA follows: TGTGCCAGCAGCTTGTTCGGGGAGACCCAGTACTTC.

This chain connects TRBV5-1 to TRBJ2-7; D possibly corresponds to TRBD1 (6 bases). Germline V gene lookup returns CDR1 SGHRS and CDR2 YFSETQ. This CDR3 region has 15 residues. V gave up 3 bases and J gave up 2 bases, with 15 bases separating them. CDR3 region: CASSSSTGSPYEQYF. The CDR3 nucleotides are TGCGCCAGCAGCTCGTCGACAGGATCCCCCTACGAGCAGTACTTC.

This clone has only one observation. The CDR3 here is CASTSDRGHQDTQYF. The CDR3, as DNA: TGTGCCAGTACCTCCGACAGGGGGCATCAAGATACGCAGTATTTT. J is TRBJ2-3 and V is TRBV19; 10 positions agree with TRBD1. The CDR3 spans 15 residues. Germline V gene lookup returns CDR1 LNHDA and CDR2 SQIVND (reference sequence). V trimming: 7 bases; J trimming: 5 bases; junction bases outside the gene matches: 9.

This clone was seen only a few times. The rearrangement uses TRBV6-7 and TRBJ1-2; the match to TRBD1 covers 8 bases. TRBV6-7 is known as an ORF, though its function is uncertain. The length of the CDR3 is 13 residues. Losses at the gene ends were 6 bases for V and 6 bases for J; bases not matched to a gene: 6. The chain's CDR3 is CASRIRQGNGYTF. The CDR3 DNA is TGTGCCAGCAGGATCAGACAGGGGAATGGCTACACCTTC.

The chain has TRBV5-1 and TRBJ1-5, with TRBD1 matching 8 bases. In germline, CDR1 is SGHRS, CDR2 YFSETQ. The CDR3 spans 15 residues. The ends lost 0 bases at V and 1 base at J; junction bases unmatched: 0. The CDR3 reads CASSLGTGSNQPQHF. DNA for the CDR3: TGCGCCAGCAGCTTGGGGACAGGGAGCAATCAGCCCCAGCATTTT.

This chain connects TRBV7-2 to TRBJ1-6; D perhaps matches TRBD1 (5 bases). V dropped 5 bases and J dropped 8 bases, with 16 bases sitting between them. Germline CDR1 is SGHTA and CDR2 is FQGNSA. The CDR3 is made up of 15 amino acids. CDR3 amino acids: CASSPHRRQDSPLHF. Written as DNA, the CDR3 is TGTGCCAGCAGCCCCCACAGGCGGCAGGATTCACCCCTCCACTTT.

This clone was seen a handful of times. The chain links TRBV2 to TRBJ1-2; tentatively, D is TRBD1 (5 bases). With 4 bases removed from V and 8 bases from J, the gap between germline ends came to 8 bases. This CDR3 is 11 amino acids long. Germline assignment: CDR1 SNHLY and CDR2 FYNNEI. This chain's CDR3 is CASSVGEGYTF. The DNA of the CDR3 is TGTGCCAGCAGTGTAGGGGAAGGCTACACCTTC.

J is TRBJ2-1 and V is TRBV2; TRBD2 might be the D (6 bases). This CDR3 spans 14 amino acids. Trimming took 3 bases from V and 5 from J, leaving 11 bases between them. Germline loops: CDR1 SNHLY, CDR2 FYNNEI. DNA of the CDR3: TGTGCCAGCAGTGAGAGGACGGGGGACAATGAGCAGTTCTTC. It translates to CASSERTGDNEQFF.

The chain carries TRBV6-1 and TRBJ1-1; 10 bases map to TRBD1. The CDR3 sequence is 15 residues long. Germline-derived CDR1 and CDR2 are MNHNS and SASEGT. Trimming took 2 bases from V and 1 from J; bases not matched to a gene: 1. CDR3 loop: CASSERTGGNTEAFF. The DNA for the CDR3 is TGTGCCAGCAGTGAAAGGACAGGGGGGAACACTGAAGCTTTCTTT.

As for this clone: At one of its ends the junction is not consistent with the germline gene, which may arise from a read error. This chain uses TRBV6-6 with TRBJ2-3; D unresolved. The CDR3 runs to 14 residues. Germline CDR1 is MNHNY and CDR2 is SVGAGI (reference sequence). This CDR3 reads CAGSPLLSTDTQYF. CDR3 nucleotides: TGTGCCGGCAGCCCCCTCCTAAGCACAGATACGCAGTATTTT.

This clone is a singleton in its sample. The rearrangement uses TRBV9 and TRBJ1-2; no clear D. This CDR3 is built from 15 residues. CDR1 is SGDLS, CDR2 YYNGEE, per germline. The V and J ends lost 0 bases and 4 bases respectively, with 13 bases between them. The chain's CDR3 is CASSVAPTVGYGYTF. CDR3 in DNA: TGTGCCAGCAGCGTAGCGCCCACAGTGGGCTATGGCTACACCTTC.

The CDR3 sequence: CSVESSMAHGYTF. CDR3 nucleotides: TGCAGCGTTGAATCTAGTATGGCGCATGGCTACACCTTC. This chain links TRBV29-1 with TRBJ1-2; no clear D. CDR3 length: 13 amino acids. V was pared by 2 bases and J by 6 bases, with 13 bases between. Germline V lookup: CDR1 SQVTM, CDR2 ANQGSEA.

This clone was seen a handful of times. The chain uses TRBV7-2 and TRBJ1-4; the D gene is possibly TRBD1 (6 bases). CDR3 size: 14 residues. The V gene lost 3 bases and the J gene lost 8 bases, with 13 bases spanning the gap. Germline CDR1 is SGHTA and CDR2 is FQGNSA. The CDR3 nucleotides read TGTGCCAGCAGCTTCGGGGGGCTCGGGGAAAAACTGTTTTTT. Translation gives CASSFGGLGEKLFF.